This T cell receptor beta chain was obtained from a study of blood T cells in healthy people across ages. Study-wide results and caveats: TCR beta diversity was tightly associated with the proportion of naive T cells.

This clonotype was counted only a few times. What it binds is not known. Primers used in a second PCR of about 7 to 11 cycles were a sample-barcoded 5' primer and a J-beta primer mix. Per sample, CDR3-containing paired-end reads numbered at least 2.5 million. One entry per CDR3 protein results from TCRdb running MiXCR on the 5' RACE reads. The table has about 1,000,000 distinct CDR3 sequences, around 45% seen once. The sequence came from a woman aged 55-69 years in good health. The sequencing input was blood.

Here the CDR3 DNA reads TGTGCCAGCAGCTTACAGGCGGGAGGGGGCAATGAGCAGTTCTTC. Its translation: CASSLQAGGGNEQFF. The chain combines TRBV7-2 with TRBJ2-1; TRBD2 matches 9 bases. Trimming at V came to 2 bases and at J to 6 bases, leaving 5 bases not matched to a gene. The V gene's germline CDR1 is SGHTA and CDR2 FQGNSA. The CDR3 runs 15 residues.